These T cell receptor beta chains were read from a single sample in a study of blood T cell repertoires in COVID-19. Data came from immunoSEQ multiplex PCR; TCRdb stores just in-frame clones and leaves some out. The table has about 270,000 clones, 70% to 90% seen once. What was sequenced was peripheral blood. These receptors originate from a woman in her forties or fifties with acute or convalescent COVID-19. CDR3s include the opening cysteine and the closing phenylalanine or tryptophan. Fields, in order: D gene, V gene, clone size, J gene, CDR3 DNA, CDR3 protein. The D gene is left open where the match is weak. Expanded clones get a size class; other rows say once, few or many, or leave the size out.

.	TRBV7-3	.	TRBJ2-2	TGTGCCAGCAGCTTAATCCGCACCGGGGAGCTGTTTTTT	CASSLIRTGELFF
TRBD1	TRBV6-5	.	TRBJ2-2	TGTGCCAGCAGCCGGGACAGACGGAACACCGGGGAGCTGTTTTTT	CASSRDRRNTGELFF
.	TRBV5-1	once	TRBJ2-7	TGCGCCAGCAGCTTGCGAGGCTACGAGCAGTACTTC	CASSLRGYEQYF
.	TRBV9	.	TRBJ1-6	TGTGCCAGCACCTTGGACAGCGGGGATGATTCACCCCTCCACTTT	CASTLDSGDDSPLHF
TRBD1	TRBV3-1/TRBV3-2	.	TRBJ1-4	TGTGCCAGCAGCCAAGATCAGGGACAGGCCGCTTGGGCTAATGAAAAACTGTTTTTT	CASSQDQGQAAWANEKLFF
.	TRBV5-1	.	TRBJ1-2	TGCGCCAGCAGCCCAGACGGGAACTATGGCTACACCTTC	CASSPDGNYGYTF
.	TRBV6-5	.	TRBJ1-5	TGTGCCAGCAGTTACACCGACAGTTACAATCAGCCCCAGCATTTT	CASSYTDSYNQPQHF
.	TRBV24-1	.	TRBJ1-2	TGTGCCACCAGTGATTCGGGGGGGCCGAACTATGGCTACACCTTC	CATSDSGGPNYGYTF
.	TRBV5-1	.	TRBJ1-4	TGCGCCAGCAGCCTGACACCCTCAACTAATGAAAAACTGTTTTTT	CASSLTPSTNEKLFF
.	TRBV7-2	.	TRBJ1-1	TGTGCCAGCAGCTTCCTTTACAGGAACACTGAAGCTTTCTTT	CASSFLYRNTEAFF
.	TRBV24-1	once	TRBJ1-3	TGTGCCACCAGTGATTCCGGACAGTCTGGAAACACCATATATTTT	CATSDSGQSGNTIYF
.	TRBV7-2	.	TRBJ1-4	TGTGCCAGCAGCTTCCGGAATGAAAAACTGTTTTTT	CASSFRNEKLFF
.	TRBV27	.	TRBJ1-5	TGTGCCAGCAGTTTACGATCGACAAATAGCAATCAGCCCCAGCATTTT	CASSLRSTNSNQPQHF
.	TRBV19	.	TRBJ2-1	TGTGCCAGTACGAGGCGGGACCCCGGGAATGAGCAGTTCTTC	CASTRRDPGNEQFF
TRBD1	TRBV27	.	TRBJ1-1	TGTGCCAGCAGAGCCCGGACAGGGGGCTACTCAATGAACACTGAAGCTTTCTTT	CASRARTGGYSMNTEAFF
TRBD2	TRBV7-2	.	TRBJ2-1	TGTGCCAGCAGCCCCCAAAGCGGGAGGGCCCGTGAGCAGTTCTTC	CASSPQSGRAREQFF
.	TRBV7-2	.	TRBJ1-4	TGTGCCAGCAGCTTGCAGAATGAAAAACTGTTTTTT	CASSLQNEKLFF
TRBD1	TRBV27	.	TRBJ1-2	TGTGCCAGCAGTCGGACAGGGGGCGGCTATGGCTACACCTTC	CASSRTGGGYGYTF
.	TRBV5-1	few	TRBJ1-2	TGCGCCAGCAGCCCCCGGAGGCAAGATGGCTACACCTTC	CASSPRRQDGYTF
.	TRBV5-6	.	TRBJ2-3	TGTGCCAGCAGCTTGGCCCCGGGGGTAGGAGATACGCAGTATTTT	CASSLAPGVGDTQYF
TRBD2	TRBV7-9	.	TRBJ2-3	TGTGCCAGCAGCGTAGCGGGAGGGCCTTTAGATACGCAGTATTTT	CASSVAGGPLDTQYF
TRBD2	TRBV6-6	once	TRBJ2-7	TGTGCCAGCAGTTACTTGCGGGGGACCCATTACGAGCAGTACTTC	CASSYLRGTHYEQYF
TRBD1	TRBV7-3	.	TRBJ1-1	TGTGCCAGCAGCTCAGGGGGCTCCACTGAAGCTTTCTTT	CASSSGGSTEAFF
.	TRBV28	once	TRBJ2-7	TGTGCCAGCAGTTTGGTCGGTCTCTCCTACGAGCAGTACTTC	CASSLVGLSYEQYF
.	TRBV6-5	.	TRBJ1-1	TGTGCCAGCAGCCTCAGGGAGAACACTGAAGCTTTCTTT	CASSLRENTEAFF
.	TRBV5-4	.	TRBJ2-3	TGTGCCAGCAGCTTGGAGACAGGCACAGATACGCAGTATTTT	CASSLETGTDTQYF
TRBD2	TRBV25-1	.	TRBJ2-5	TGTGCCAGCAGTGCGACTAGCGGGAGAGAGACCCAGTACTTC	CASSATSGRETQYF
TRBD1	TRBV18	.	TRBJ2-7	TGTGCCAGCTCAGAACCGGGACAGAGCTACGAGCAGTACTTC	CASSEPGQSYEQYF
TRBD2	TRBV6-5	.	TRBJ2-5	TGTGCCAGCTGGAGTAGCGGGAGTGGGCAAGAGACCCAGTACTTC	CASWSSGSGQETQYF
.	TRBV7-9	few	TRBJ1-4	TGTGCCAGCAGCCCCACCCTAGGGGGTGGAGAAAAACTGTTTTTT	CASSPTLGGGEKLFF
.	TRBV30	.	TRBJ2-2	TGTGCCTGGAACTCTAACAGGGCCGGGGAGCTGTTTTTT	CAWNSNRAGELFF
TRBD2	TRBV19	.	TRBJ2-7	TGTGCCAGTGGGACTAGCTGGTACGAGCAGTACTTC	CASGTSWYEQYF
.	TRBV12-3/TRBV12-4	.	TRBJ1-1	TGTGCCAGCAGTCAACAGGGTGAAGCTTTCTTT	CASSQQGEAFF
TRBD1	TRBV19	.	TRBJ2-7	TGTGCCAGTACCATCGGGACAGGGGACTACGAGCAGTACTTC	CASTIGTGDYEQYF
.	TRBV15	.	TRBJ2-1	TGTGCCACCAGCCTAATGTCCAATGAGCAGTTCTTC	CATSLMSNEQFF
TRBD1	TRBV10-2	.	TRBJ1-1	TGCGCCAGCAGTGACCCCGACAGGGACATGAACACTGAAGCTTTCTTT	CASSDPDRDMNTEAFF
.	TRBV10-3	few	TRBJ1-5	TGTGCCATCAGTGAGTCGTCAGGGTTGATGAGCGATCAGCCCCAGCATTTT	CAISESSGLMSDQPQHF
TRBD1	TRBV13	.	TRBJ1-2	TGTGCCAGCAGCAGACCCGGGACAGCCTCCTATGGCTACACCTTC	CASSRPGTASYGYTF
TRBD1	TRBV20-1	few	TRBJ1-4	TGCAGTGCTAGAGATAGAGACAGGGGAGCTTTT	CSARDRDRGAF
.	TRBV28	.	TRBJ2-7	TGTGCCAGCAGTTTAGAGGGCAGGTCGTCCTACGAGCAGTACTTC	CASSLEGRSSYEQYF
.	TRBV10-3	.	TRBJ2-1	TGTGCCATCATGAGCTCCTACAATGAGCAGTTCTTC	CAIMSSYNEQFF
TRBD2	TRBV28	once	TRBJ2-2	TGTGCCAGCAGTGTATTAGGTAGCGGGACCGGGGAGCTGTTTTTT	CASSVLGSGTGELFF
.	TRBV27	.	TRBJ1-6	TGTGCCAGCAGTTTAGGGACACCGGCTATCAATTCACCCCTCCACTTT	CASSLGTPAINSPLHF
TRBD1	TRBV2	.	TRBJ2-1	TGTGCCAGCAGCGGGGACCGGACAGGGGGCTGGCGGAGTGTGTTCTTC	CASSGDRTGGWRSVFF
TRBD2	TRBV9	.	TRBJ2-1	TGTGCCAGCAGCGGGCCATCGGCGGGGGGTGAGCAGTTCTTC	CASSGPSAGGEQFF
.	TRBV18	.	TRBJ1-5	TGTGCCAGCTCACCAGCAGGGGCTCAGCCCCAGCATTTT	CASSPAGAQPQHF
.	TRBV30	.	TRBJ2-2	TGTGCCTGGAGTGTAGCGTACACCGGGGAGCTGTTTTTT	CAWSVAYTGELFF
.	TRBV23-1	.	TRBJ2-3	TGCGCCAGCAGTCAATCTCAGATGTCGCAGGGGAACTTATCCTTCACAGATACGCAGTATTTT	CASSQSQMSQGNLSFTDTQYF
.	TRBV7-9	.	TRBJ2-5	TGTGCCAGCAGCTTCGCGGGACTGCGAGAGACCCAGTACTTC	CASSFAGLRETQYF
TRBD1	TRBV9	.	TRBJ1-5	TGTGCCAGAAGGACAGGCTTTAGTCAGCCCCAGCATTTT	CARRTGFSQPQHF
.	TRBV7-2	once	TRBJ2-5	TGTGCCAGCAGCAGCCCAAGAGAAGAGACCCAGTACTTC	CASSSPREETQYF
TRBD1	TRBV18	.	TRBJ1-5	TGTGCCAGCTCCCGCCGAGATTTTTTGACAGGGGATCAGCCCCAGCATTTT	CASSRRDFLTGDQPQHF
.	TRBV2	.	TRBJ2-3	TGTGCCAGCAGTGAACTCTCTAGCACAGATACGCAGTATTTT	CASSELSSTDTQYF
.	TRBV6-2/TRBV6-3	.	TRBJ1-4	TGTGCCAGCAGTCCACAGGGAGCGTCTAATGAAAAACTGTTTTTT	CASSPQGASNEKLFF
.	TRBV19	.	TRBJ1-2	TGTGCCAGTAGTATAGTGAGCGGGACGGACTATGGCTACACCTTC	CASSIVSGTDYGYTF
.	TRBV25-1	.	TRBJ1-2	TGTGCCAGCAGTGAATATCGTTCGACAGCTTATGGCTACACCTTC	CASSEYRSTAYGYTF
TRBD1	TRBV2	once	TRBJ2-1	TGTGCCAGCAGGAGACCGGGACAGGGGTCGTCTGAGCAGTTCTTC	CASRRPGQGSSEQFF
.	TRBV28	.	TRBJ1-2	TGTGCCAGCAGTTTCCAGAACTATGGCTACACCTTC	CASSFQNYGYTF
TRBD2	TRBV5-5	.	TRBJ2-3	TGTGCCAGCAGCACACAGATACGACTAGCGGCCGGCACAGATACGCAGTATTTT	CASSTQIRLAAGTDTQYF